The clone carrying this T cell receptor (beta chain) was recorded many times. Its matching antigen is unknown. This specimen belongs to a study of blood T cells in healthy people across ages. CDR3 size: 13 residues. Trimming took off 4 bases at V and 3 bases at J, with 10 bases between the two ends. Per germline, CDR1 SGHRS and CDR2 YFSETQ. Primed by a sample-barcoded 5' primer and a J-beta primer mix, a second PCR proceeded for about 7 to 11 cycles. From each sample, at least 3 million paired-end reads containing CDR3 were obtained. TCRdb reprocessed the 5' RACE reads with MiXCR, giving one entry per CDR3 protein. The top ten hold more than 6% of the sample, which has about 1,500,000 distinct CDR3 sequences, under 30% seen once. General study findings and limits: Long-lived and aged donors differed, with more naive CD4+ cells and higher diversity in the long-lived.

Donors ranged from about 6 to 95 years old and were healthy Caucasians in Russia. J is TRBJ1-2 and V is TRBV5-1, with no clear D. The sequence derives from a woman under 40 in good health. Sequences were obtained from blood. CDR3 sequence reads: CASSEPGYYGYTF. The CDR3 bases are TGCGCCAGCAGCGAACCGGGTTACTATGGCTACACCTTC. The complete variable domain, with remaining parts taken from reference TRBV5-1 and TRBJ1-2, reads KAGVTQTPRYLIKTRGQQVTLSCSPISGHRSVSWYQQTPGQGLQFLFEYFSETQRNKGNFPGRFSGRQFSNSRSEMNVSTLELGDSALYLCASSEPGYYGYTFGSGTRLTVV.